Presented here are 32 T cell receptor beta chains from one specimen sequenced in a study of neoadjuvant nivolumab and ipilimumab in lung cancer. The table came from immunoSEQ multiplex PCR; TCRdb's copy has only in-frame clones and leaves some out. The data contain some 10,000 clones, roughly 80% of them singletons. This specimen consisted of tumor tissue, obtained after neoadjuvant nivolumab, alone or with ipilimumab, at or shortly before surgery. These receptors were obtained from an adult with non-small cell lung cancer.

The DNA of the CDR3 is TGTGCCAGTAGTATAGGGGCGGGCGAGAGCTCCTACGAGCAGTACTTC. Translation gives CASSIGAGESSYEQYF. This chain uses TRBV19 with TRBJ2-7; possible D gene TRBD2, 5 bases. Germline V gene sequence: CDR1 LNHDA, CDR2 SQIVND (reference sequence). The CDR3 totals 16 residues. V was trimmed by 1 base and J by 0 bases, leaving 13 bases between them.

V is TRBV9 and J is TRBJ2-2; 12 bases map to TRBD2. The CDR3 is 15 residues long. Trimming cost V 4 bases and J 8 bases; bases outside gene matches: 6. Per the germline V gene, CDR1 is SGDLS and CDR2 is YYNGEE. This CDR3 reads CASSLAGGQAGELFF. The CDR3 region has the DNA TGTGCCAGCAGCCTAGCGGGAGGGCAGGCGGGGGAGCTGTTTTTT.

The CDR3 sequence: CASSVEDRVGYTF. The DNA of the CDR3 is TGTGCCAGCAGCGTCGAGGACAGGGTGGGCTACACCTTC. This chain connects TRBV7-2 to TRBJ1-2, with 8 nucleotides matching TRBD1. The germline V gene has CDR1 SGHTA and CDR2 FQGNSA. The J segment lost 8 bases and the V segment lost 5 bases, leaving 7 bases of the junction unmatched. This CDR3 contains 13 residues.

V usage is TRBV29-1 and J usage is TRBJ2-2; TRBD1 matches at 9 bases. With 6 bases clipped from V and 1 base from J, the junction kept 3 bases outside the gene matches. CDR3 size: 14 residues. Germline assignment: CDR1 SQVTM and CDR2 ANQGSEA. The CDR3 DNA reads as TGCAGCGTCGTGGGACAGGGGAACACCGGGGAGCTGTTTTTT. Its protein product is CSVVGQGNTGELFF.

This chain joins TRBV10-2 and TRBJ1-2; 7 bases map to TRBD1. Germline CDR1 is WSHSY and CDR2 is SAAADI. The CDR3 runs to 15 residues. V shed 3 bases, J shed 7 bases, and the junction held 11 bases outside the gene matches. CDR3: CASSDPKTGWAGYTF. DNA for the CDR3: TGCGCCAGCAGTGACCCTAAGACAGGGTGGGCTGGCTACACCTTC.

The chain combines TRBV19 with TRBJ2-7; TRBD2 agrees at 7 bases. The ends lost 3 bases at V and 7 bases at J; junction bases unmatched: 9. The germline V gene has CDR1 LNHDA and CDR2 SQIVND (reference sequence). This CDR3 region has 14 residues. This CDR3 reads CASSIVAGPGEQYF. As DNA, the CDR3 is TGTGCCAGTAGTATCGTAGCGGGTCCGGGGGAGCAGTACTTC.

The chain carries TRBV16 and TRBJ2-1, with D unresolved. In germline, CDR1 is KGHSY, CDR2 FQNENV. V gave up 4 bases and J gave up 0 bases, with 10 bases separating them. This CDR3 comprises 15 residues. The CDR3 is CASSPPGHSYNEQFF. For the CDR3, the DNA is TGTGCCAGCAGCCCCCCCGGCCACTCCTACAATGAGCAGTTCTTC.

The chain combines TRBV27 with TRBJ2-7, with 8 bases lining up with TRBD1. The V gene's germline CDR1 is MNHEY and CDR2 SMNVEV (reference sequence). The CDR3 has 13 amino acids. Trimming took 5 bases from V and 3 from J; bases not matched to a gene: 3. DNA of the CDR3: TGTGCCAGCAGTCCCGGACAGGGCTACGAGCAGTACTTC. The encoded protein is CASSPGQGYEQYF.

There are a few counts of this clone. The rearrangement joins TRBV7-8 to TRBJ1-1, with D perhaps matching TRBD1 (6 bases). Trimming shortened V by 2 bases and J by 1 base, and 14 bases separated the two germline ends. The CDR3 spans 16 residues. Per the germline V gene, CDR1 is SGHVS and CDR2 is FQNEAQ. The CDR3 nucleotides are TGTGCCAGCAGCTTATGGGACCTACAGGGGAACACTGAAGCTTTCTTT. It specifies CASSLWDLQGNTEAFF.

This rearrangement joins TRBV6-6 to TRBJ1-5; tentative D call: TRBD1 (6 bases). The CDR3 totals 16 residues. The germline gives CDR1 MNHNY, CDR2 SVGAGI (reference sequence). The V end lost 4 bases, the J end lost 1 base, and 14 bases lay between the germline ends. The CDR3 nucleotides are TGTGCCAGCAGTTTCGGGGGGGCTCTGAGCAATCAGCCCCAGCATTTT. Its protein is CASSFGGALSNQPQHF.

The count of this clone is one. The chain couples TRBV2 to TRBJ2-7; D is possibly TRBD1 (6 bases). This CDR3 has 12 amino acids. Germline V gene sequence: CDR1 SNHLY, CDR2 FYNNEI. V lost 5 bases, J lost 3 bases, and 8 bases lay in between. Here the CDR3 DNA reads TGTGCCAGCAGTTCGGACAGCTACGAGCAGTACTTC. It codes for CASSSDSYEQYF.

The V call is TRBV9, the J call TRBJ2-2, with 9 bases matching TRBD2. The CDR3 spans 17 residues. V was clipped by 0 bases and J by 4 bases; unmatched bases: 7. From germline, CDR1 is SGDLS and CDR2 YYNGEE. CDR3 amino acids: CASSVGIAGAGTGELFF. The CDR3 coding sequence is TGTGCCAGCAGCGTAGGGATAGCGGGAGCGGGCACCGGGGAGCTGTTTTTT.

The V call is TRBV7-2, the J call TRBJ1-5; TRBD1 matches at 7 bases. The germline V gene has CDR1 SGHTA and CDR2 FQGNSA. Losses at the gene ends were 5 bases for V and 4 bases for J; bases not matched to a gene: 5. The CDR3 spans 14 residues. The CDR3 nucleotides are TGTGCCAGCAGCGCTAACAGGGGTAATCAGCCCCAGCATTTT. It translates to CASSANRGNQPQHF.

The rearrangement joins TRBV4-3 to TRBJ2-1; possibly TRBD1 or TRBD2 for D (5 bases each). Germline V gives CDR1 LGHNA, CDR2 YSLEER. The CDR3 has 16 amino acids. The V and J ends lost 0 bases and 5 bases respectively, with 14 bases between them. The CDR3: CASSQEGVGSNNEQFF. The CDR3 nucleotides read TGCGCCAGCAGCCAAGAGGGGGTAGGGAGCAACAATGAGCAGTTCTTC.

This chain connects TRBV6-5 to TRBJ2-7, with 12 bases lining up with TRBD2. V dropped 5 bases and J dropped 2; count of bases not matched to a gene: 4. From germline, CDR1 is MNHEY and CDR2 SVGAGI. The CDR3 length is 15 residues. The DNA for the CDR3 is TGTGCCAGCAGTCTAGCGGGAGGGTTAACCTACGAGCAGTACTTC. Its protein is CASSLAGGLTYEQYF.

This chain uses TRBV27 with TRBJ1-2; the match to TRBD1 covers 9 bases. The CDR3 covers 15 residues. V was pared by 1 base and J by 6 bases, with 6 bases of the junction left unmatched. Germline V CDR1 and CDR2: MNHEY, SMNVEV (reference sequence). Written as DNA, the CDR3 is TGTGCCAGCAGTTTATACCCTGACAGGGGGGATGGCTACACCTTC. Amino acid sequence: CASSLYPDRGDGYTF.

The V call is TRBV5-7, the J call TRBJ2-7; 7 nucleotides agree with TRBD1. TRBV5-7 carries the ORF label, with uncertain function. V lost 0 bases to trimming and J lost 11 bases; unmatched junction nucleotides: 8. The CDR3 contains 13 residues. The chain's CDR3 is CASSLGQGVSEYF. The CDR3 nucleotides read TGTGCCAGCAGCTTGGGACAGGGAGTTTCGGAGTACTTC.

The chain is built from TRBV6-6 and TRBJ2-2; no reliable D call. The CDR3 totals 12 residues. In germline, CDR1 is MNHNY, CDR2 SVGAGI (reference sequence). V was trimmed by 2 bases and J by 6 bases, leaving 4 bases between them. Here the CDR3 DNA reads TGTGCCAGCAGTTACGCGTCCGGGGAGCTGTTTTTT. Protein product: CASSYASGELFF.

This clone was counted once. The rearrangement joins TRBV11-2 to TRBJ1-1; a weak D match, TRBD1 (6 bases). V was trimmed by 1 base and J by 5 bases, leaving 11 bases between them. Germline assignment: CDR1 SGHAT and CDR2 FQNNGV. The CDR3 covers 14 residues. The CDR3 reads CASSLAGGLTEAFF. Here the CDR3 DNA reads TGTGCCAGCAGCTTAGCGGGGGGGCTGACTGAAGCTTTCTTT.

The chain employs TRBV5-1 and TRBJ2-7; 10 nucleotides line up with TRBD2. Germline V CDR1 and CDR2: SGHRS, YFSETQ. The V segment lost 7 bases and the J segment 5 bases; nucleotides outside the gene matches: 9. This CDR3 is built from 14 residues. The CDR3, as DNA: TGCGCCAGCGGGCTAGCGGGAGACTGGAACGAGCAGTACTTC. The encoded protein is CASGLAGDWNEQYF. Combining the CDR3 with reference TRBV5-1 and TRBJ2-7 gives the whole variable domain KAGVTQTPRYLIKTRGQQVTLSCSPISGHRSVSWYQQTPGQGLQFLFEYFSETQRNKGNFPGRFSGRQFSNSRSEMNVSTLELGDSALYLCASGLAGDWNEQYFGPGTRLTVT.

A few counts support this clone. The gene calls are TRBV27 and TRBJ2-1; D is perhaps TRBD1 or TRBD2 (6 bases each). Germline CDR1 MNHEY, CDR2 SMNVEV (reference sequence). This CDR3 region has 12 residues. The ends were cut back, 11 bases at V and 9 bases at J, with 17 bases in the middle. In DNA, the CDR3 is TGTGCCGCTTCTAGGGGGGACGGTGAGCAGTTCTTC. It specifies CAASRGDGEQFF.

The chain joins TRBV7-8 to TRBJ1-1; TRBD1 is a possible D gene (5 bases). The CDR3 sequence is 15 residues long. The germline V gene has CDR1 SGHVS and CDR2 FQNEAQ. Trimming shortened V by 4 bases and J by 2 bases, and 14 bases separated the two germline ends. CDR3 DNA sequence: TGTGCCAGCAGCTCGCAGGGAAGTCTTAACACTGAAGCTTTCTTT. Its translation: CASSSQGSLNTEAFF.

The rearrangement links TRBV5-6 to TRBJ2-3; D gene ambiguous. Trimming took 4 bases from V and 5 from J, leaving 17 bases between them. The germline CDR1 and CDR2 sequences are SGHDT and YYEEEE. The CDR3 loop spans 15 amino acids. As DNA, the CDR3 is TGTGCCAGCAGCCCAACGTTCTTGGGTATAGATACGCAGTATTTT. Its protein is CASSPTFLGIDTQYF.

CDR3 sequence reads: CASSRTDTEAFF. CDR3 in DNA: TGTGCCAGCTCACGGACAGACACTGAAGCTTTCTTT. J is TRBJ1-1 and V is TRBV18; maybe TRBD1 (6 bases). CDR1 is KGHSH and CDR2 is LQKENI in the germline V gene. Trimming left V 4 bases short and J 3 bases short, with 6 bases between. This CDR3 contains 12 residues.

The rearrangement joins TRBV6-1 to TRBJ2-6; D unclear. The germline V and J ends were trimmed by 1 base and 1 base, with 8 bases remaining between them. Germline CDR1 is MNHNS and CDR2 is SASEGT. The CDR3 is made up of 16 amino acids. CDR3 coding DNA: TGTGCCAGCAGTGAAGAATCTGGGTCTGGGGCCAACGTCCTGACTTTC. Its translation is CASSEESGSGANVLTF.

The rearrangement joins TRBV6-1 to TRBJ2-7; 7 nucleotides align to TRBD1. The J segment lost 1 base and the V segment lost 4 bases, leaving 4 bases of the junction unmatched. CDR3 length: 14 amino acids. CDR1 and CDR2 (germline): MNHNS, SASEGT. CDR3 loop: CASSAEGASYEQYF. The CDR3 nucleotides read TGTGCCAGCAGTGCTGAGGGGGCATCCTACGAGCAGTACTTC.

This clone was observed once. This chain joins TRBV28 and TRBJ1-1, with D uncertain. This CDR3 has 14 amino acids. V lost 5 bases, J lost 4 bases, and 14 bases lay in between. Per germline, CDR1 MDHEN and CDR2 SYDVKM. The CDR3 loop is CASSTGGEGTEAFF. CDR3 nucleotide sequence: TGTGCCAGCAGTACGGGAGGTGAGGGCACTGAAGCTTTCTTT.

V and J are TRBV27 and TRBJ2-1; 11 bases line up with TRBD2. The germline V gene has CDR1 MNHEY and CDR2 SMNVEV (reference sequence). The ends lost 1 base at V and 0 bases at J; junction bases unmatched: 8. The CDR3 runs 19 residues. The chain's CDR3 is CASSLFGTSGTSSYNEQFF. CDR3 coding DNA: TGTGCCAGCAGTTTATTCGGGACTAGCGGAACTAGCTCCTACAATGAGCAGTTCTTC.

This chain links TRBV27 with TRBJ1-4; D not certain. Germline CDR1 and CDR2: MNHEY and SMNVEV (reference sequence). Between the trimmed V and J ends, which lost 6 bases and 3 bases, there was a span of 11 bases. The length of the CDR3 is 14 residues. The CDR3: CASRRLSANEKLFF. The CDR3 nucleotides are TGTGCCAGCAGGCGGCTTTCGGCTAATGAAAAACTGTTTTTT. Variable domain in full (rest from reference TRBV27 and TRBJ1-4): EAQVTQNPRYLITVTGKKLTVTCSQNMNHEYMSWYRQDPGLGLRQIYYSMNVEVTDKGDVPEGYKVSRKEKRNFPLILESPSPNQTSLYFCASRRLSANEKLFFGSGTQLSVL.

The chain employs TRBV18 and TRBJ2-1; 13 bases map to TRBD2. Losses at the gene ends were 3 bases for V and 2 bases for J; bases not matched to a gene: 13. Looked up from germline, CDR1 is KGHSH and CDR2 is LQKENI. The length of the CDR3 is 20 residues. The CDR3 nucleotides are TGTGCCAGCTCACCGAAATTTGACAGGGGGACTAGCGGGACCTACAATGAGCAGTTCTTC. This sequence encodes CASSPKFDRGTSGTYNEQFF. Using reference TRBV18 and TRBJ2-1 for the parts outside the CDR3, the full variable domain is NAGVMQNPRHLVRRRGQEARLRCSPMKGHSHVYWYRQLPEEGLKFMVYLQKENIIDESGMPKERFSAEFPKEGPSILRIQQVVRGDSAAYFCASSPKFDRGTSGTYNEQFFGPGTRLTVL.

J is TRBJ2-4 and V is TRBV5-4; the match to TRBD1 covers 9 bases. J gave up 5 bases and V 0 bases, and 6 bases lay outside the gene matches. CDR3 length equals 16 residues. The V gene's germline CDR1 is SGHNT and CDR2 YYREEE (reference sequence). In nucleotides, the CDR3 is TGTGCCAGCAGCTTGGGAACAGGGGGCAGGCAAAACATTCAGTACTTC. Translated: CASSLGTGGRQNIQYF.

The chain carries TRBV28 and TRBJ1-1; D is uncertain. From germline, CDR1 is MDHEN and CDR2 SYDVKM. The CDR3 has 14 amino acids. V lost 4 bases and J 1 base, leaving 10 bases between the germline ends. CDR3 residues: CASSSQGENTEAFF. As DNA, the CDR3 is TGTGCCAGCAGTTCCCAAGGTGAGAACACTGAAGCTTTCTTT.